This is a list of T cell receptor beta chains from one sample in a study of identical twins. TCRdb fed the 5' RACE reads into MiXCR, producing one record per CDR3 protein. Of 1,800,000 or so distinct CDR3 sequences in the sample, about 32% were seen once. Specimen: cord blood. Receptor source: a newborn girl in good health. Each CDR3 is given with its conserved first and last residue. The order of the fields is V gene, CDR3 protein.

V: TRBV6-1
CDR3: CASSESLQPQHF

V: TRBV28
CDR3: CASSSDALSSYEQFF

V: TRBV5-5
CDR3: CASGQQGIYGYTF

V: TRBV4-1
CDR3: CASSQDGLMGQVSYNEQFF

V: TRBV7-2
CDR3: CASSLGRGPTSGRWNEQYF

V: TRBV7-9
CDR3: CASSLVLPAYEQFF

V: TRBV10-3
CDR3: CAISEGQGEKLFF

V: TRBV19
CDR3: CATERTSGAQETQYF

V: TRBV5-1
CDR3: CASSSGLAVLSSYNEQFF

V: TRBV6-6
CDR3: CASSYSETSGGYEQFF

V: TRBV25-1
CDR3: CASSARVKETQYF

V: TRBV2
CDR3: CASSEASGSYEQYF

V: TRBV11-2
CDR3: CASSPGFSGGYNEQFF

V: TRBV3-1
CDR3: CASSQDWGIQYF

V: TRBV20-1
CDR3: CSADLDSNTGELFF

V: TRBV20-1
CDR3: CSARDGGHYGYTF

V: TRBV28
CDR3: CASSDSFLAYEQYF

V: TRBV18
CDR3: CASSPLDNTGELFF

V: TRBV6-1
CDR3: CASSETWGTEVFF

V: TRBV20-1
CDR3: CSAGASFPYNEQFF

V: TRBV6-1
CDR3: CASSDRRSYEQYF

V: TRBV9
CDR3: CASKSQLTDTQYF

V: TRBV12-3/TRBV12-4
CDR3: CASSWSGVRADTQYF

V: TRBV5-1
CDR3: CASSRTSKGGELFF

V: TRBV6-1
CDR3: CASSEPAGGSYNEQFF

V: TRBV24-1
CDR3: CATSDPGHGREQYF

V: TRBV29-1
CDR3: CSVGRWGANEKLFF

V: TRBV29-1
CDR3: CSVRDREINEQYF

V: TRBV11-2
CDR3: CASSLVRNGYTF

V: TRBV24-1
CDR3: CATSDRRPVDEQFF

V: TRBV7-2
CDR3: CASSLAKGLTSSYEQYF

V: TRBV9
CDR3: CASSVEGGGTQYF

V: TRBV12-3/TRBV12-4
CDR3: CASSLSILRIGGLADTQYF

V: TRBV4-2
CDR3: CASSRHRGTEAFF

V: TRBV19
CDR3: CASSMDYNEQYF

V: TRBV4-1
CDR3: CASSQDRAFSSYNEQFF

V: TRBV6-2/TRBV6-3
CDR3: CASSFGQPRYNEQYF

V: TRBV11-1
CDR3: CASSLDAQGFYTF

V: TRBV3-1
CDR3: CASSLWGMGYQETQYF

V: TRBV5-1
CDR3: CASSPRDGFYEQYF

V: TRBV6-5
CDR3: CASSGGIEQFF

V: TRBV12-3/TRBV12-4
CDR3: CASSGLAGSRDTQYF

V: TRBV27
CDR3: CASMLGANQETQYF

V: TRBV3-1
CDR3: CASSQDYLAGAYGQFF

V: TRBV7-2
CDR3: CASSLIWGELNEQYF

V: TRBV7-8
CDR3: CASSPAGGYSPLHF